These 27 T cell receptor beta chains were sequenced from one sample in a study of shared clonotypes between healthy human individuals. Assay: immunoSEQ multiplex PCR; the TCRdb copy retains only in-frame clones and omits some. The data hold roughly 1 million clones, with around 74% observed a single time. Sequenced sample: memory CD4+ T cells sorted from blood. Subset: CD45RA-negative fraction. The receptors originated from a man aged 18 to 30 in good health.

This clone showed up many times. The V call is TRBV6-5, the J call TRBJ2-5; no definite D call. Germline-derived CDR1 and CDR2 are MNHEY and SVGAGI. V lost 6 bases, J lost 2 bases, and 13 bases lay in between. The CDR3 is made up of 14 amino acids. The CDR3 region is CASSRSGKQETQYF. CDR3 in DNA: TGTGCCAGCAGCCGGTCCGGCAAGCAAGAGACCCAGTACTTC.

CDR3 amino acids: CASRRGIGNTEAFF. CDR3 DNA sequence: TGTGCCAGCAGAAGGGGCATCGGGAACACTGAAGCTTTCTTT. The V gene is TRBV28, the J gene TRBJ1-1; TRBD1 is a possible D gene (5 bases). Germline V CDR1 and CDR2: MDHEN, SYDVKM. The ends were cut back, 6 bases at V and 1 base at J, with 12 bases in the middle. This CDR3 region has 14 residues.

The rearrangement uses TRBV28 and TRBJ2-7, with 7 positions matching TRBD2. Germline V gene sequence: CDR1 MDHEN, CDR2 SYDVKM. The CDR3 contains 13 residues. V shed 7 bases and J 5 bases; nucleotides not matched to a gene: 8. CDR3 sequence: CASTRAGSDEQYF. CDR3 nucleotide sequence: TGTGCCAGCACTCGAGCGGGGAGCGACGAGCAGTACTTC.

In the case of this clone: Other DNA sequences within the sample encode an identical CDR3. This chain joins TRBV5-8 and TRBJ2-5, with 11 positions matching TRBD2. With 2 bases clipped from V and 3 bases from J, the junction kept 3 bases outside the gene matches. Per the germline V gene, CDR1 is SGHTS and CDR2 is YDEGEE. The CDR3 loop spans 15 amino acids. The DNA for the CDR3 is TGTGCCAGCAGCTTTAGACTAGCGGGGAAAGAGACCCAGTACTTC. It specifies CASSFRLAGKETQYF. Combining the CDR3 with reference TRBV5-8 and TRBJ2-5 gives the whole variable domain EAGVTQSPTHLIKTRGQQATLRCSPISGHTSVYWYQQALGLGLQFLLWYDEGEERNRGNFPPRFSGRQFPNYSSELNVNALELEDSALYLCASSFRLAGKETQYFGPGTRLLVL.

The chain uses TRBV5-6 and TRBJ2-3; D is possibly TRBD1 (6 bases). Trimming removed 6 bases at V and 1 base at J, with 12 bases between. The germline gives CDR1 SGHDT, CDR2 YYEEEE. The CDR3 is 14 amino acids. CDR3 sequence (DNA): TGTGCCAGCATCTGGGGGCGACGCACAGATACGCAGTATTTT. This translates into CASIWGRRTDTQYF.

The chain couples TRBV2 to TRBJ2-5; D not certain. The CDR3 sequence is 14 residues long. The V and J ends lost 7 bases and 5 bases respectively, with 17 bases between them. The germline V gene has CDR1 SNHLY and CDR2 FYNNEI. CDR3 sequence (DNA): TGTGCCAGCAAGGAAGGTAGAACTGTGGAGACCCAGTACTTC. This codes for CASKEGRTVETQYF.

This clone came up a few times. The chain joins TRBV19 to TRBJ1-5; weak D call: TRBD1 (5 bases). Looked up from germline, CDR1 is LNHDA and CDR2 is SQIVND (reference sequence). Trimming pared 0 bases from V and 2 bases from J, leaving 14 bases between. The CDR3 runs 17 residues. The CDR3 sequence: CASSIDPTAVGNQPQHF. In nucleotides, the CDR3 is TGTGCCAGTAGTATAGATCCGACAGCGGTTGGCAATCAGCCCCAGCATTTT.

V gene TRBV30 combines with J gene TRBJ2-4; D gene ambiguous. The V and J ends lost 0 bases and 2 bases respectively, with 8 bases between them. CDR1 is GTSNPN and CDR2 is SVGIG in the germline V gene (reference sequence). The CDR3 totals 14 residues. The CDR3 DNA reads as TGTGCCTGGAGTGTAGGCACAACCAAAAACATTCAGTACTTC. It specifies CAWSVGTTKNIQYF.

This clone was found a few times. The chain combines TRBV5-4 with TRBJ2-2, with D perhaps matching TRBD1 or TRBD2 (5 bases each). CDR1 and CDR2 from the germline V gene are SGHNT and YYREEE (reference sequence). The CDR3 runs to 15 residues. The germline V and J ends were trimmed by 2 bases and 5 bases, with 13 bases remaining between them. For the CDR3, the DNA is TGTGCCAGCAGCTTTGGGGGAGTAGGGACCGGGGAGCTGTTTTTT. This translates into CASSFGGVGTGELFF. The entire variable domain, with the rest obtained from reference TRBV5-4 and TRBJ2-2, is as follows: ETGVTQSPTHLIKTRGQQVTLRCSSQSGHNTVSWYQQALGQGPQFIFQYYREEENGRGNFPPRFSGLQFPNYSSELNVNALELDDSALYLCASSFGGVGTGELFFGEGSRLTVL.

V and J are TRBV10-3 and TRBJ2-7; 13 bases line up with TRBD2. This CDR3 region has 15 residues. V shed 6 bases, J shed 4 bases, and the junction held 6 bases outside the gene matches. Germline values: CDR1 ENHRY, CDR2 SYGVKD. The CDR3, as DNA: TGTGCCATCAGCCAGACTAGCGGGGGGTTTTACGAGCAGTACTTC. The encoded protein is CAISQTSGGFYEQYF.

The chain joins TRBV4-1 to TRBJ1-3, with D tentatively TRBD1 (5 bases). The germline V gene encodes CDR1 MGHRA and CDR2 YSYEKL. Trimming cost V 5 bases and J 1 base, with 24 bases left between them. The CDR3 runs 19 residues. The CDR3 nucleotides are TGCGCCAGCAGCGAGCGGACGGCTGAAAGGGGTAAGTCTGGAAACACCATATATTTT. This codes for CASSERTAERGKSGNTIYF.

The rearrangement links TRBV2 to TRBJ1-3; D not certain. The V end lost 0 bases, the J end lost 0 bases, and 12 bases lay between the germline ends. Germline CDR1 reads SNHLY; CDR2 reads FYNNEI. The CDR3 length is 17 residues. DNA of the CDR3: TGTGCCAGCAGTGAAGCCCTGGTTTTGCCCTCTGGAAACACCATATATTTT. Protein sequence: CASSEALVLPSGNTIYF.

V usage is TRBV2 and J usage is TRBJ2-2; 10 bases align to TRBD1. The CDR3 is made up of 14 amino acids. Germline lookup yields CDR1 SNHLY and CDR2 FYNNEI. V lost 7 bases and J lost 8; bases outside the gene matches: 7. The CDR3 loop is CASTRQGASGELFF. The CDR3, as DNA: TGTGCCAGCACCCGACAGGGGGCATCAGGGGAGCTGTTTTTT.

J is TRBJ1-1 and V is TRBV18; the D gene is possibly TRBD1 (5 bases). This CDR3 is 17 amino acids long. CDR1 and CDR2 from the germline V gene are KGHSH and LQKENI. V lost 2 bases, J lost 1 base, and 17 bases lay in between. The CDR3 loop reads CASSPNAGPLSNTEAFF. DNA of the CDR3: TGTGCCAGCTCACCAAATGCGGGGCCCCTGTCGAACACTGAAGCTTTCTTT.

This clone showed up just once. The chain is built from TRBV7-9 and TRBJ2-7; 11 bases are a match to TRBD2. J lost 5 bases, V lost 1 base, and 16 bases had no gene match. CDR1 is SEHNR and CDR2 is FQNEAQ in the germline V gene (reference sequence). The CDR3 length is 19 residues. Here the CDR3 DNA reads TGTGCCAGCAGCTTAGGTTGGTCACTAGCGGGGGTCCCCGCCAACGAGCAGTACTTC. Translation: CASSLGWSLAGVPANEQYF.

This clone came up once. The V gene is TRBV2, the J gene TRBJ1-4, with D maybe TRBD1 (6 bases). The CDR3 runs 13 residues. Trimming removed 11 bases at V and 4 bases at J, with 14 bases between. CDR1 and CDR2 (germline): SNHLY, FYNNEI. The CDR3 reads CAGRRGVNEKLFF. For the CDR3, the DNA is TGTGCCGGGAGGAGGGGGGTTAATGAAAAACTGTTTTTT.

This clone appeared once. The rearrangement uses TRBV2 and TRBJ2-3; 15 nucleotides match TRBD2. V gave up 7 bases and J gave up 1 base; unmatched junction bases: 6. Germline V lookup: CDR1 SNHLY, CDR2 FYNNEI. The CDR3 sequence is 17 residues long. CDR3 residues: CASNGLAGGLGTDTQYF. The DNA for the CDR3 is TGTGCCAGCAATGGACTAGCGGGGGGGCTGGGCACAGATACGCAGTATTTT.

The chain uses TRBV11-2 and TRBJ2-5, with D tentatively TRBD2 (7 bases). Germline V gene data show CDR1 as SGHAT and CDR2 as FQNNGV. The CDR3 loop spans 15 amino acids. The V and J ends lost 5 bases and 6 bases respectively, with 19 bases between them. CDR3 bases: TGTGCCAGCAGCGAAATTTTGGGGGGGCATAAGACCCAGTACTTC. Translation: CASSEILGGHKTQYF. Filled out from reference TRBV11-2 and TRBJ2-5, the complete variable domain reads EAGVAQSPRYKIIEKRQSVAFWCNPISGHATLYWYQQILGQGPKLLIQFQNNGVVDDSQLPKDRFSAERLKGVDSTLKIQPAKLEDSAVYLCASSEILGGHKTQYFGPGTRLLVL.

The chain is built from TRBV14 and TRBJ1-2, with D hard to call. The CDR3 runs 14 residues. The ends were cut back, 0 bases at V and 7 bases at J, with 12 bases in the middle. Germline CDR1 reads SGHDN; CDR2 reads FVKESK. This chain's CDR3 is CASSQDMAGSGYTF. DNA of the CDR3: TGTGCCAGCAGCCAAGATATGGCGGGGTCTGGCTACACCTTC. The whole variable domain, remainder taken from reference TRBV14 and TRBJ1-2, is EAGVTQFPSHSVIEKGQTVTLRCDPISGHDNLYWYRRVMGKEIKFLLHFVKESKQDESGMPNNRFLAERTGGTYSTLKVQPAELEDSGVYFCASSQDMAGSGYTFGSGTRLTVV.

This clone was recorded at least ten times. CDR3: CASSYGVPAFF. The CDR3 nucleotides read TGTGCCAGCAGTTACGGGGTGCCAGCTTTCTTT. The chain combines TRBV6-6 with TRBJ1-1; D is ambiguous. CDR1 and CDR2 from the germline V gene are MNHNY and SVGAGI (reference sequence). Trimming stripped 2 bases from V and 10 bases from J, with 8 bases between. The CDR3 covers 11 residues.

J is TRBJ1-2 and V is TRBV7-8, with 7 nucleotides matching TRBD1. The V and J ends lost 5 bases and 4 bases, in that order; junction bases with no gene match: 10. The CDR3 length is 15 residues. Germline values: CDR1 SGHVS, CDR2 FQNEAQ. The CDR3 region is CASSPGQALTYGYTF. CDR3 in DNA: TGTGCCAGCAGCCCCGGACAGGCCTTAACCTATGGCTACACCTTC.

The chain is built from TRBV4-3 and TRBJ2-3; 11 bases are a match to TRBD2. This CDR3 has 17 amino acids. After removal of 1 base from V and 5 bases from J, the junction contained 8 bases not matched to a gene. Germline assignment: CDR1 LGHNA and CDR2 YSLEER. This CDR3 reads CASSQGTSGRGEDTQYF. In DNA, the CDR3 is TGCGCCAGCAGCCAAGGAACTAGCGGGAGAGGTGAAGATACGCAGTATTTT.

V and J are TRBV11-2 and TRBJ2-2; D gene ambiguous. V was cut by 5 bases and J by 5 bases, with 6 bases left in between. CDR1 is SGHAT and CDR2 is FQNNGV in the germline V gene. The CDR3 is made up of 12 amino acids. The CDR3, as DNA: TGTGCCAGCAGCATGCGGACCGGGGAGCTGTTTTTT. It specifies CASSMRTGELFF.

This chain connects TRBV5-4 to TRBJ2-1; D not resolved. Germline lookup yields CDR1 SGHNT and CDR2 YYREEE (reference sequence). The CDR3 loop spans 12 amino acids. With 2 bases removed from V and 5 bases from J, the gap between germline ends came to 5 bases. CDR3 region: CASSFQHNEQFF. The DNA of the CDR3 is TGTGCCAGCAGCTTTCAACACAATGAGCAGTTCTTC.

The rearrangement links TRBV28 to TRBJ2-7; possibly TRBD1 for D (6 bases). CDR3 length: 15 amino acids. The V gene lost 2 bases and the J gene lost 1 base, with 12 bases spanning the gap. Germline V gives CDR1 MDHEN, CDR2 SYDVKM. This chain's CDR3 is CASSLPGTPSYEQYF. The DNA of the CDR3 is TGTGCCAGCAGTTTACCCGGGACACCTTCCTACGAGCAGTACTTC. Full variable domain (outside the CDR3, taken from reference TRBV28 and TRBJ2-7): DVKVTQSSRYLVKRTGEKVFLECVQDMDHENMFWYRQDPGLGLRLIYFSYDVKMKEKGDIPEGYSVSREKKERFSLILESASTNQTSMYLCASSLPGTPSYEQYFGPGTRLTVT.

This clone has a single count. The DNA for the CDR3 is TGTGCCAGCAGCGTAGCTACTCGAGCCAGCACCGGGGAGCTGTTTTTT. Protein: CASSVATRASTGELFF. The rearrangement joins TRBV9 to TRBJ2-2, with unresolved D. V was cut by 0 bases and J by 4 bases, with 13 bases left in between. Per the germline V gene, CDR1 is SGDLS and CDR2 is YYNGEE. This CDR3 is built from 16 residues.

The rearrangement uses TRBV18 and TRBJ2-7; D is unclear. The V end was cut by 3 bases, the J end by 0 bases, with 12 bases between. CDR1 and CDR2 from the germline V gene are KGHSH and LQKENI. The CDR3 has 15 amino acids. The CDR3: CASSPSILDSYEQYF. CDR3 DNA sequence: TGTGCCAGCTCACCCAGTATCTTGGACTCCTACGAGCAGTACTTC.